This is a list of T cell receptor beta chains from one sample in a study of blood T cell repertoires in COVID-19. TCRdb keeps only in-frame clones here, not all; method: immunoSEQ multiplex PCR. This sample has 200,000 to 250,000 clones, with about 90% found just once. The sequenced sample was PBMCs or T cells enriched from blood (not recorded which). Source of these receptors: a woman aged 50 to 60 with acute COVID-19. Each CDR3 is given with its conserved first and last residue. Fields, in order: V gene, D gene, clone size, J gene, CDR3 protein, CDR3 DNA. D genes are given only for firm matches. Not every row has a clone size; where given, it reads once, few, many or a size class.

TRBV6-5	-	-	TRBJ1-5	CASSRTSANQPQHF	TGTGCCAGCAGCCGGACAAGCGCCAATCAGCCCCAGCATTTT
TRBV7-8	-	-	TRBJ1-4	CASSLPPWANEKLFF	TGTGCCAGCAGCTTGCCTCCCTGGGCAAATGAAAAACTGTTTTTT
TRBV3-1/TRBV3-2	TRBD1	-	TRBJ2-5	CASSESGTGMETQYF	TGTGCCAGCAGCGAATCCGGGACAGGGATGGAGACCCAGTACTTC
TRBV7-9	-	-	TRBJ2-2	CASSLVTAGELFF	TGTGCCAGCAGCTTAGTAACGGCCGGGGAGCTGTTTTTT
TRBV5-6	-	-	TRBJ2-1	CASSPDRSSYNEQFF	TGTGCCAGCAGCCCAGACAGGAGCTCCTACAATGAGCAGTTCTTC
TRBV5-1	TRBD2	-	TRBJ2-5	CASSTGTSLKETQYF	TGCGCCAGCAGCACTGGGACTAGTCTTAAGGAGACCCAGTACTTC
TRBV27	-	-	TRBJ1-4	CASSLNPIGEKLFF	TGTGCCAGCAGTTTGAACCCAATCGGGGAAAAACTGTTTTTT
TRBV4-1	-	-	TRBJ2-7	CASSQAGPGGPYEQYF	TGCGCCAGCAGCCAAGCCGGACCTGGAGGTCCCTACGAGCAGTACTTC
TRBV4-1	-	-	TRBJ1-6	CASSQATGSNSPLHF	TGCGCCAGCAGCCAAGCCACAGGGAGTAATTCACCCCTCCACTTT
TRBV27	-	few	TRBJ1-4	CASSLVATGEKLFF	TGTGCCAGCAGTTTGGTGGCGACGGGTGAAAAACTGTTTTTT
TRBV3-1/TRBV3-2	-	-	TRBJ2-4	CASSPPRPQMGKNIQYF	TGTGCCAGCAGCCCCCCGAGGCCCCAAATGGGCAAAAACATTCAGTACTTC
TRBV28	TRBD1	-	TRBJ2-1	CASSQPGQRYNEQFF	TGTGCCAGCAGCCAACCGGGACAGCGTTACAATGAGCAGTTCTTC
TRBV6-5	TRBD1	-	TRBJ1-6	CASSLGQGGSPLHF	TGTGCCAGCAGTTTGGGACAGGGGGGTTCACCCCTCCACTTT
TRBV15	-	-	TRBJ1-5	CATSRGGPGQPQHF	TGTGCCACCAGCAGAGGGGGGCCGGGTCAGCCCCAGCATTTT
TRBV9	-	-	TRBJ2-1	CASSVSGVYNEQFF	TGTGCCAGCAGCGTATCTGGAGTCTACAATGAGCAGTTCTTC
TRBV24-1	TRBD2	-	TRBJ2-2	CATSDRTSLTGELFF	TGTGCCACCAGTGATCGGACTAGCCTGACCGGGGAGCTGTTTTTT
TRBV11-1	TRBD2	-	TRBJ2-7	CASSPPGLAYEQYF	TGTGCCAGCAGCCCTCCGGGACTAGCCTACGAGCAGTACTTC
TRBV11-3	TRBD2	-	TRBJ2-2	CASSHRTSSTGELFF	TGTGCCAGCAGCCATCGGACTAGCAGCACCGGGGAGCTGTTTTTT
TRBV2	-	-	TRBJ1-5	CASSEVIVGQPQHF	TGTGCCAGCAGCGAGGTCATTGTGGGTCAGCCCCAGCATTTT
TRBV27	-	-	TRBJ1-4	CASSFQGPNEKLFF	TGTGCCAGCAGTTTCCAGGGCCCGAATGAAAAACTGTTTTTT
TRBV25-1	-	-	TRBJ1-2	CASSRVGYGYTF	TGTGCCAGCAGCAGGGTTGGCTATGGCTACACCTTC
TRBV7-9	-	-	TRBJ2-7	CASSLGVYSPYEQYF	TGTGCCAGCAGCTTAGGTGTTTACAGCCCCTACGAGCAGTACTTC
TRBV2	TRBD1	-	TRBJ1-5	CASSEFRVSGGFNQPQHF	TGTGCCAGCAGTGAATTCCGTGTATCAGGGGGCTTCAATCAGCCCCAGCATTTT
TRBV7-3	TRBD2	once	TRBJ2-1	CASSLTSGTSSNEQFF	TGTGCCAGCAGCTTAACCTCCGGGACTAGTTCGAATGAGCAGTTCTTC
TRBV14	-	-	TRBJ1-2	CASRTWGDYGYTF	TGTGCCAGCAGGACATGGGGGGACTATGGCTACACCTTC
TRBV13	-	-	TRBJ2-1	CASSLRGDIHRDEQFF	TGTGCCAGCAGCTTACGGGGGGACATTCACAGGGATGAGCAGTTCTTC
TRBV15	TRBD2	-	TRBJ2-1	CATSSHTGTIYNEQFF	TGTGCCACCAGCAGTCATACCGGGACTATTTACAATGAGCAGTTCTTC
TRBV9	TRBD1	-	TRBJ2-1	CASSIRDRGFIYEQFF	TGTGCCAGCAGCATCCGGGACAGGGGGTTTATTTATGAGCAGTTCTTC
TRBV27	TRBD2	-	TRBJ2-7	CASRWGKGRGEQYF	TGTGCCAGCAGATGGGGGAAAGGGAGGGGCGAGCAGTACTTC
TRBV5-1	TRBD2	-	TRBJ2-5	CASSLGLAGLETQYF	TGCGCCAGCAGCCTCGGACTAGCGGGACTGGAGACCCAGTACTTC
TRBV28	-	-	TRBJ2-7	CASSLYQGLYEQYF	TGTGCCAGCAGTTTATACCAGGGGTTATACGAGCAGTACTTC
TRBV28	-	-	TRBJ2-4	CASSYQPHGQPNIQYF	TGTGCCAGCAGTTATCAACCCCATGGACAGCCCAACATTCAGTACTTC
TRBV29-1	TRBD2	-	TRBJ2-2	CSVTGTSGRRTGELFF	TGCAGCGTTACCGGGACTAGCGGGAGGAGGACCGGGGAGCTGTTTTTT
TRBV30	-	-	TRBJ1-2	CAWSVRHRTNGYTF	TGTGCCTGGAGTGTACGGCACAGGACTAATGGCTACACCTTC
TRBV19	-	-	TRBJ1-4	CASSVTGEKLFF	TGTGCCAGTAGTGTAACCGGGGAAAAACTGTTTTTT
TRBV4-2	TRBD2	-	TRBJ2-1	CASSQVLLARGNEQFF	TGTGCCAGCAGCCAAGTACTACTAGCGAGGGGCAATGAGCAGTTCTTC
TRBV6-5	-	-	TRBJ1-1	CASSYSRELNTEAFF	TGTGCCAGCAGTTACTCGAGAGAATTGAACACTGAAGCTTTCTTT
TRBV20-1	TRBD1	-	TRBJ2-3	CSACGQGIGVSRTDTQYF	TGCAGTGCTTGTGGACAGGGGATCGGTGTGTCACGCACAGATACGCAGTATTTT
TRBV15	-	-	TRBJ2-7	CATSRDRRGPYEQYF	TGTGCCACCAGCAGAGATCGTCGCGGGCCCTACGAGCAGTACTTC
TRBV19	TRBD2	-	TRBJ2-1	CASSPAGLAGYNEQFF	TGTGCCAGTAGTCCGGCGGGACTAGCGGGATACAATGAGCAGTTCTTC
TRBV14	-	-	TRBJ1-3	CASSRALGDTIYF	TGTGCCAGCAGTCGAGCTCTAGGGGACACCATATATTTT
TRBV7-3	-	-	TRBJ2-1	CASSLTSGFEQFF	TGTGCCAGCAGCTTAACCTCCGGGTTTGAGCAGTTCTTC
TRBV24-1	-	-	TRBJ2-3	CATSDLPPLDTQYF	TGTGCCACCAGTGATTTGCCCCCCCTAGATACGCAGTATTTT
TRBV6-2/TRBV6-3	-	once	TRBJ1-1	CASSSNGARNTEAFF	TGTGCCAGCAGTTCTAATGGGGCTAGGAACACTGAAGCTTTCTTT
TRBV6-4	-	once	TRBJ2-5	CASSEAGGGRETQYF	TGTGCCAGCAGTGAGGCAGGAGGAGGTAGAGAGACCCAGTACTTC
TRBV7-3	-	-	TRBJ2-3	CASSLAGRTDTQYF	TGTGCCAGCAGCTTAGCGGGACGCACAGATACGCAGTATTTT
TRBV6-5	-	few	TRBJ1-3	CASSWSQGTSGNTIYF	TGTGCCAGCAGTTGGTCCCAGGGCACCTCTGGAAACACCATATATTTT